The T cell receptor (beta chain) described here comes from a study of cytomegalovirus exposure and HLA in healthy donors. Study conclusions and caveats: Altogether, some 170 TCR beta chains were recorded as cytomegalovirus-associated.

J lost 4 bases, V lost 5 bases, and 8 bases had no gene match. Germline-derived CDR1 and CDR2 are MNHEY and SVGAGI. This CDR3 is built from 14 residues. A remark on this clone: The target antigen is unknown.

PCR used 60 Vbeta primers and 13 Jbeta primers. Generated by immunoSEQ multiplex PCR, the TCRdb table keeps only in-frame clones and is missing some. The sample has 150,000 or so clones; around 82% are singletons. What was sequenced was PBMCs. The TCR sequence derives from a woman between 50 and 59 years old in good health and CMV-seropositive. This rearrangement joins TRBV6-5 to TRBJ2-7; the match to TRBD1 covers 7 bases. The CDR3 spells CASSTNRGMYEQYF. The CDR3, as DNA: TGTGCCAGCAGTACAAACAGGGGCATGTACGAGCAGTACTTC.